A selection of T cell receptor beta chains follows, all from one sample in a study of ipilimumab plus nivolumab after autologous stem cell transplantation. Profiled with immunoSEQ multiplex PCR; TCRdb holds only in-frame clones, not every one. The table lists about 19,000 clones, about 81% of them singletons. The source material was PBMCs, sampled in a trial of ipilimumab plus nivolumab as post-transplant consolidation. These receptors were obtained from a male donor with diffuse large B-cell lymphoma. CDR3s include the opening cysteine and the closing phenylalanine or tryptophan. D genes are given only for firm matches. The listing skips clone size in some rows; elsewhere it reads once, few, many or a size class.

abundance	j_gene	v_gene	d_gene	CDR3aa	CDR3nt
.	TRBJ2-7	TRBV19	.	CASSIDGTYEQYF	TGTGCCAGTAGTATAGATGGGACCTACGAGCAGTACTTC
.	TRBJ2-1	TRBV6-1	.	CASSDSMAQSYNEQFF	TGTGCCAGCAGTGACAGCATGGCCCAATCTTACAATGAGCAGTTCTTC
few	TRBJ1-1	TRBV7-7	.	CASSLFENTEAFF	TGTGCCAGCAGCTTATTCGAGAACACTGAAGCTTTCTTT
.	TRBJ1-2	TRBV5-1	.	CASSPLPEINYGYTF	TGCGCCAGCAGCCCCCTCCCGGAGATAAACTATGGCTACACCTTC
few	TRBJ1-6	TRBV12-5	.	CASGLVVGATHSPLHF	TGTGCTAGTGGTTTGGTGGTGGGGGCGACGCATTCACCCCTCCACTTT
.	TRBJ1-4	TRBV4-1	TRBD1	CASSQPGQGNEKLFF	TGCGCCAGCAGCCAACCGGGACAGGGTAATGAAAAACTGTTTTTT
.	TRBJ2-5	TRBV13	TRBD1	CASSLGGRGQRETQYF	TGTGCCAGCAGCTTAGGTGGCAGGGGGCAGAGAGAGACCCAGTACTTC
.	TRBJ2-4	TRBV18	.	CASSPRPNPKNIQYF	TGTGCCAGCTCACCGAGACCGAACCCCAAAAACATTCAGTACTTC
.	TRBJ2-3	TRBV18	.	CASSPGATTDTQYF	TGTGCCAGCTCACCGGGAGCCACCACAGATACGCAGTATTTT
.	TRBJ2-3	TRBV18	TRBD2	CASSPIGTSGGDLTDTQYF	TGTGCCAGCTCACCGATCGGGACTAGCGGGGGGGACCTGACAGATACGCAGTATTTT
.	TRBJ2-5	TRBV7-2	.	CASRDTREETQYF	TGTGCCAGCAGAGATACTAGAGAAGAGACCCAGTACTTC
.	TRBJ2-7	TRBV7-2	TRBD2	CASGERGIVYEQYF	TGTGCCAGCGGGGAGCGGGGGATCGTGTACGAGCAGTACTTC
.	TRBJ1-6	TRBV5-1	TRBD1	CASSLDQGARSPLHF	TGCGCCAGCAGCTTGGATCAGGGGGCGCGATCACCCCTCCACTTT
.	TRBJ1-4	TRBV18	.	CASSPQLDTTNEKLFF	TGTGCCAGCTCACCACAGCTAGACACAACTAATGAAAAACTGTTTTTT
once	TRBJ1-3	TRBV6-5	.	CASRGFRSGDTIYF	TGTGCCAGCAGGGGGTTTCGCTCTGGGGACACCATATATTTT
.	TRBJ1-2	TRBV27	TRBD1	CASSSRGVGYTF	TGTGCCAGCAGTTCCAGGGGGGTAGGCTACACCTTC